The rows below give T cell receptor beta chains drawn from one sample of a study of T cells in Graves' hyperthyroidism and ophthalmopathy. One entry per CDR3 protein, called by TCRdb with MiXCR from the multiplex PCR reads. Here the sample spans fewer than 350,000 distinct CDR3 sequences, under 25% being singletons. The sequenced material came from blood. Source of these receptors: a woman in her 50s with Graves' hyperthyroidism. Each CDR3 is given with its conserved first and last residue.

>TRBV4-2|TRBJ2-4
CASSQGGTAGGNIQYF
>TRBV28|TRBJ2-6
CASSLPSSGANILTF
>TRBV24-1|TRBJ2-2
CATSDPSPAGGRFTGELFF
>TRBV7-6|TRBJ1-5
CASSLTADSNQPQHF
>TRBV5-8|TRBJ2-5
CASSSGNRGIGQETQYF
>TRBV20-1|TRBJ1-1
CSASGGFEAFF
>TRBV6-1|TRBJ1-5
CASNRPGIDQPQHF
>TRBV19|TRBJ2-1
CASSSSGTPRGNEQFF
>TRBV28|TRBJ2-1
CASSLFGGEQFF
>TRBV5-1|TRBJ2-1
CASSPPGDEQFF
>TRBV9|TRBJ1-3
CASSVVDGGNTIYF
>TRBV6-1|TRBJ2-5
CAARREETQYF
>TRBV2|TRBJ1-2
CASREIRDGYTF
>TRBV5-1|TRBJ1-2
CASSLVGLYKSGYTF
>TRBV2|TRBJ1-5
CASRINRGDNQPQHF
>TRBV7-6|TRBJ2-7
CASSPAPGQGAEQYF
>TRBV3-1|TRBJ2-3
CASRASGSAADTQYF
>TRBV2|TRBJ2-1
CASRLAYNEQFF
>TRBV2|TRBJ2-2
CASSDARDRGRNTGELFF
>TRBV7-9|TRBJ2-7
CASSLVGKGTYEQYF
>TRBV2|TRBJ1-1
CASKRGGVGTEAFF
>TRBV11-2|TRBJ2-1
CASSLDRERGGRNEQFF
>TRBV2|TRBJ2-3
CASSSHQGTSTDTQYF
>TRBV5-1|TRBJ1-2
CASSLDGSGYTF
>TRBV24-1|TRBJ2-2
CATRDVRGGTGELFF
>TRBV12-3/TRBV12-4|TRBJ1-2
CASSTLQGGYTF
>TRBV28|TRBJ2-1
CASSFTSGGANDEQFF
>TRBV12-3/TRBV12-4|TRBJ1-5
CASSPTFGQPQHF
>TRBV30|TRBJ2-1
CAWETGGAYNEQFF
>TRBV3-1|TRBJ2-1
CASSQDPLPRGNEQFF
>TRBV12-3/TRBV12-4|TRBJ1-2
CASSFDWGGSYTF
>TRBV20-1|TRBJ1-4
CSARDSGTNEKLFF
>TRBV3-1|TRBJ2-1
CASSRNLAGEFAYNEQFF